This TCR beta chain was sequenced for a study of T-cell reconstitution after alpha-beta-depleted transplantation in children. Trimming removed 9 bases from V and 4 bases from J; junction bases left unmatched: 15. The CDR3 has 17 amino acids. Germline-derived CDR1 and CDR2 are ENHRY and SYGVKD. A few counts support this clonotype. Preparing the TCRbeta library involved the use of unique molecular identifiers. One entry per CDR3 protein results from TCRdb running MiXCR on the PCR reads. Here the sample spans 350,000 to 500,000 distinct CDR3 sequences, approximately 42% being singletons. Here the sequenced sample was PBMCs, taken before TCRalphabeta/CD19-depleted stem cell transplant. The chain uses TRBV10-3 and TRBJ1-3; TRBD1 agrees at 10 bases. The TCR was taken from a girl aged 2 to 9 with aplastic anemia, due to receive a stem cell transplant. CDR3 sequence reads: CAMTRDRGLSAGNTIYF. DNA for the CDR3: TGTGCCATGACCCGGGACAGGGGACTTTCAGCAGGAAACACCATATATTTT.